A single T cell receptor (beta chain) is shown here with its context. Antigen: not known. HIV-positive participants were all treated in the United States. This specimen comes from a study of long-term antiretroviral therapy in people with HIV. V lost 5 bases and J 1 base, leaving 12 bases between the germline ends. Germline CDR1 and CDR2: SGDLS and YYNGEE. The CDR3 totals 15 residues. General observations from the study: Clones with expansion before ART led the repertoire at all time points. Specimens of blood were obtained during 2004 to 2017, possibly under older ART regimens. No data on ART adherence, viral resistance or therapy changes.

At the survey level, the v3.0 immunoSEQ assay was run. Assay: immunoSEQ multiplex PCR; the TCRdb copy retains only in-frame clones and omits some. This table holds 28,000 or so clones, 70% to 90% found once. This rearrangement joins TRBV9 to TRBJ2-2; D not resolved. This specimen consisted of unsorted PBMCs, obtained 0.8 years before starting antiretroviral therapy. The TCR comes from a young man with HIV. In nucleotides, the CDR3 is TGTGCCAGCAGTTACGGGCGTAAGAACACCGGGGAGCTGTTTTTT. It codes for CASSYGRKNTGELFF.